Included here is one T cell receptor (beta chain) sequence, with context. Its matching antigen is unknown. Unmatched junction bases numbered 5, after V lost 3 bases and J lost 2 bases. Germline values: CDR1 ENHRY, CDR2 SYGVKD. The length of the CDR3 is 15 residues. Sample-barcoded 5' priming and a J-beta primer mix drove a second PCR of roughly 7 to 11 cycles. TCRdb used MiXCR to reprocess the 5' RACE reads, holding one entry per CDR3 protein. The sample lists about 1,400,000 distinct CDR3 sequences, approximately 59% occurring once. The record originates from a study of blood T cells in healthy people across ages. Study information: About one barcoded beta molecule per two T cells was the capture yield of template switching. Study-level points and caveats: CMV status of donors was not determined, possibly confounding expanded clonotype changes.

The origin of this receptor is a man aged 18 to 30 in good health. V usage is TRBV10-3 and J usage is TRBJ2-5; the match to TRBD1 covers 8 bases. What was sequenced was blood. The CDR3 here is CAISDFRDRQETQYF. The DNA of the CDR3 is TGTGCCATCAGTGATTTCCGGGACAGGCAAGAGACCCAGTACTTC.